This T cell receptor beta chain was sequenced during a study of naive and memory T cell subsets (dated by TCRdb to the late 2010s). Regarding the study in general: The figure summarizing these samples reported ten or so blood donors, 7 tuberculin skin test biopsies and 3 saline control biopsies. PCR2 was typically a SYBR Green qPCR stopped at a set threshold; low-input samples could instead use end-point PCR (around 6 cycles).

Per the germline V gene, MDHEN is the CDR1 and SYDVKM is the CDR2. Reading from cysteine to phenylalanine, the CDR3 counts 12 amino acids. Only the CDR3 DNA is retained, 36 bases long and in frame from the first base. The protocol used for the library was 5' RACE. The ligated cDNA was amplified in four rounds of PCR with nested alpha and beta constant region primers together with the SP2 primer. TCR RNA was reverse transcribed with SuperScript IV using alpha and beta constant region primers for the blood and skin samples. An oligonucleotide carrying the Illumina SP2 primer and a UMI was ligated to the 3' end of the cDNA by means of T4 RNA ligase 1. The 12-nucleotide UMI was composed of two random hexamers separated by an eight-base spacer, which was included to prevent hairpin formation. TCR alpha and beta chain libraries were processed separately from the second PCR onward, with dual indexing for multiplexing. After pooling, the indexed libraries were analyzed by capillary electrophoresis and sequenced on either an Illumina MiSeq or NextSeq. Libraries were spiked with PhiX DNA at about 4.5-7.5% so that base diversity was increased and cluster recognition was improved. The source study handled its data this way. Demultiplexor pulled UMIs out of read 2, joined the UMIs with the TCR sequence from read 1, and separated reads according to sample indices. V and J genes and V-J junctions were identified by Decombinator, and each TCR was assigned a five-part identifier that included V and J deletions. Collapsinator relied on UMIs to correct both sequencing errors and PCR amplification heterogeneity, producing a UMI-based abundance for each TCR. CDR3Translator turned identifiers into nucleotide sequence, translated that sequence into amino acids, and pulled out CDR3 regions based on terminal motifs. Error-corrected alpha and beta TCR counts from blood and skin were compared after normalization to input RNA amount. TCRdb reanalyzed the raw reads on its own, using fastp at Q25 for trimming and MiXCR for clone calling, and kept in-frame beta chains. Entries that share a CDR3 protein sequence are merged under the most common genes and DNA. TCRdb's processing, not the authors' own work, is the source of the V and J calls. The table for this sample lists roughly 48,000 distinct CDR3 sequences; roughly 4.7% of them were counted only once. The ten largest make up about 0.8% of the sample.

Beyond this particular receptor, the publication reports: The RNA-based method was acknowledged to be potentially sensitive to changes in TCR transcripts with T cell activation and differentiation.

This clonotype was picked up many times. Its specific antigen is unknown. Mismatch with germline at one junction end may stem from a read error. The study reported a robust and sensitive protocol to amplify, sequence and analyze TCRs, based on 3' ligation of a UMI-containing oligonucleotide to TCR cDNA. For whole blood analysis, approximately 2.3 ml of peripheral blood was drawn from adult healthy volunteers into Tempus tubes, and RNA was extracted according to the manufacturer's instructions. Total RNA was used without cell sorting and was treated with RQ1 DNase before reverse transcription, with a target input of 1 to 1000 ng. Libraries were prepared from skin biopsies and whole blood to test how robust the pipeline was in samples where T cells are a minority population.

This receptor was obtained from a female donor in good health. Recombination connected TRBV28 to TRBJ2-1; 12 nucleotides in the junction match TRBD2. The nucleotide sequence is TGCTCAGGACTAGCGGGATACAATGAGCAGTTCTTC. Protein translation: CSGLAGYNEQFF.